Sequencing of this TCR beta chain was carried out in a study of blood T cells in healthy people across ages. The CDR3 contains 14 residues. V was clipped by 3 bases and J by 0 bases, with 8 bases between them. CDR1 and CDR2 from the germline V gene are ENHRY and SYGVKD. The second PCR ran about 7 to 12 cycles with a sample-barcoded 5' primer and J-beta primers. TCRdb re-derived calls from the 5' RACE reads in MiXCR, one entry per CDR3 protein. The sample comprises about 1.5 million distinct CDR3 sequences, approximately 43% of which are singletons, and just over 4% rests with the top ten. Points from the study as a whole: Unsorted PBMCs blocked a conclusive comparison of naive and antigen-experienced cells. The long-lived group displayed more naive CD4+ cells, plus higher diversity, than the aged donors did.

Isolated per sample were at least 7 million PBMCs. About this clonotype itself: Its matching antigen is unknown.

Sequencing was done on a sample of blood. The clonotype originates from a young woman in good health. V and J are TRBV10-3 and TRBJ2-5; D unclear. The CDR3 spells CAISDGQYQETQYF. As DNA, the CDR3 is TGTGCCATCAGTGACGGGCAGTACCAAGAGACCCAGTACTTC.